The sequence of this T cell receptor beta chain was determined in a study of PD-L1 blockade in urothelial cancer. Study at large: After treatment start, blood was analyzed at 3 weeks (second dose) and at 6 weeks.

General study results and limits: TCR clonality was measured in pretreatment peripheral blood. Clonality below the median predicted better survival.

The data were produced by immunoSEQ multiplex PCR, yet TCRdb's version contains in-frame clones alone and is incomplete. The sample has around 50,000 clones, around 82% seen once. Specified time point: peripheral blood 6 weeks after treatment start. Locally advanced or metastatic urothelial carcinoma was diagnosed in the patients. Sample numbers ranged from 1 to 8 per patient, encompassing pretreatment and on-treatment collections. Unmatched junction bases numbered 2, after V lost 3 bases and J lost 2 bases. CDR1 and CDR2 (germline): MRHNA, SNTAGT. CDR3 length equals 15 residues. This clone has more than one count but fewer than ten. What it recognizes is unknown.

The chain is built from TRBV6-4 and TRBJ2-2; 8 bases are a match to TRBD1. The TCR comes from a man aged 50 to 59 with urothelial cancer. The input for sequencing was PBMCs, taken around atezolizumab (anti-PD-L1) treatment. CDR3 region: CASSEGTGNTGELFF. The CDR3 bases are TGTGCCAGCAGTGAAGGGACAGGCAACACCGGGGAGCTGTTTTTT.